The present T cell receptor (beta chain) was sequenced within a study of CD8 T cells in ankylosing spondylitis (TCRdb year 2017). Study-wide context: T cell receptor beta repertoires were profiled in healthy donors and ankylosing spondylitis patients so that disease-linked TCR variants could be found. The full study cohort comprised approximately 23 ankylosing spondylitis patients and about 110 healthy donors. Peripheral blood was sampled, and synovial fluid was also collected from ankylosing spondylitis patients. Broad study findings and their caveats: A TCR beta motif made up of several highly homologous amino acid variants appeared to be characteristic of blood from ankylosing spondylitis patients. A CD8+ phenotype was shown by the disease-linked clones, which were found at relatively low frequencies in peripheral blood. According to the report, matched synovial fluid samples from ankylosing spondylitis patients were significantly enriched for the disease-linked clones. Some motif variants had previously been reported in the synovial fluid and blood of reactive arthritis patients, which suggests shared mechanisms of disease initiation.

For sequencing, an Illumina HiSeq 2500 was employed. Quantitative 5'-RACE with molecular barcodes was used to prepare TCR beta libraries. Per the source publication's procedure: To identify disease-linked TCR variants, a new computational method was used, one built on a probabilistic model of VDJ rearrangement. In-frame beta chains were kept once TCRdb had trimmed the public reads at Q25 with fastp and called clones with MiXCR. Duplicate CDR3 protein sequences are folded into a single record with the most common DNA and genes. The V and J calls and clone size are TCRdb's, not the authors'. A total of some 450,000 distinct CDR3 sequences appear in this sample, approximately 17% of them only once. Together, the top ten hold over 0.9% of the sample. Measured from the cysteine to the phenylalanine, the CDR3 is 15 residues long. Just the 45-base CDR3 DNA is kept, in frame starting at base 1. The germline V gene encodes CDR1 MDHEN and CDR2 SYDVKM. Trimmed from V: 2 bases; trimmed from J: 7 bases; junction bases lacking a gene match: 6.

A remark on this clonotype: Its binding antigen is unknown. The input lacks base qualities; no much larger clone sits a single base away.

The sequence joins TRBV28 to TRBJ2-1, with 9 bases aligning to TRBD1. This clonotype originated in a male donor with ankylosing spondylitis. Material for sequencing was blood, either unsorted or a sorted T cell fraction (not recorded which). The nucleotides read TGTGCCAGCAGTTTAACAGGGGGCAGGACGAATGAGCAGTTCTTC. Its translation reads: CASSLTGGRTNEQFF.